Listed here are 14 T cell receptor beta chains from one sample, sequenced in a study of blood T cell repertoires in COVID-19. Libraries were prepared by immunoSEQ multiplex PCR; TCRdb keeps only in-frame clonotypes and omits some of them. This sample yields tens of thousands of clones, of which 70% to 85% are seen a single time; over 9% belongs to the top ten. Sequences were obtained from peripheral blood. The receptors come from a man between 65 and 85 years old with acute or convalescent COVID-19.

The chain joins TRBV9 to TRBJ1-2; maybe TRBD1 (5 bases). There are 14 residues in the CDR3. Trimming left V 0 bases short and J 4 bases short, with 10 bases between. The V gene's germline CDR1 is SGDLS and CDR2 YYNGEE. The CDR3 protein is CASSVARQSYGYTF. In nucleotides, the CDR3 is TGTGCCAGCAGCGTAGCTCGACAGTCCTATGGCTACACCTTC.

This clone has more than one count but fewer than ten. DNA for the CDR3: TGCGCCAGCAGTCAAAGGGACAGGCCAAAACGGGGCACTGAAGCTTTCTTT. Translated: CASSQRDRPKRGTEAFF. The chain couples TRBV23-1 to TRBJ1-1; 8 nucleotides line up with TRBD1. TRBV23-1 is reported as an ORF; its role is uncertain. V trimming: 2 bases; J trimming: 4 bases; junction bases outside the gene matches: 12. This CDR3 has 17 amino acids.

The rearrangement joins TRBV25-1 to TRBJ2-7; the D gene is possibly TRBD2 (6 bases). CDR1 and CDR2 (germline): MGHDK, SYGVNS. This CDR3 region has 13 residues. V was clipped by 8 bases and J by 4 bases, with 15 bases between them. CDR3 amino acids: CASRTWAGYEQYV. In nucleotides, the CDR3 is TGTGCCAGCCGTACTTGGGCGGGGTACGAGCAGTACGTC.

The chain has TRBV7-9 and TRBJ2-5; 9 bases line up with TRBD1. The germline V gene encodes CDR1 SEHNR and CDR2 FQNEAQ (reference sequence). V gave up 5 bases and J gave up 3 bases; unmatched junction bases: 10. The CDR3 consists of 16 residues. CDR3 DNA: TGTGCCAGCAGCCGGGGGACAGGGCGATTGAAAGAGACCCAGTACTTC. Translated: CASSRGTGRLKETQYF.

This clone was seen a few times. The rearrangement links TRBV7-9 to TRBJ2-1; weak D call: TRBD2 (6 bases). CDR1 and CDR2 from the germline V gene are SEHNR and FQNEAQ (reference sequence). The ends were cut back, 3 bases at V and 8 bases at J, with 17 bases in the middle. CDR3 length: 15 amino acids. CDR3 loop: CASSFAGTGGHEQFF. The CDR3 bases are TGTGCCAGCAGCTTCGCGGGAACTGGGGGACATGAGCAGTTCTTC.

This chain uses TRBV6-5 with TRBJ1-6; 9 nucleotides align to TRBD1. This CDR3 comprises 15 residues. The V gene's germline CDR1 is MNHEY and CDR2 SVGAGI. Germline trimming cut 7 bases from V and 11 bases from J; bases unmatched to any gene: 12. CDR3 DNA: TGTGCCAGCATCATGGACAGGGGACTAGGGACACCCCTCCACTTT. Translating it yields CASIMDRGLGTPLHF.

This chain connects TRBV19 to TRBJ2-7; the match to TRBD1 covers 7 bases. V trimming: 3 bases; J trimming: 5 bases; junction bases outside the gene matches: 4. Germline loops: CDR1 LNHDA, CDR2 SQIVND (reference sequence). The CDR3 has 13 amino acids. As DNA, the CDR3 is TGTGCCAGTAGTATGTACAGGGGCCACGAGCAGTACTTC. Translated, it gives CASSMYRGHEQYF.

This chain joins TRBV28 and TRBJ2-2; 10 nucleotides match TRBD1. Germline assignment: CDR1 MDHEN and CDR2 SYDVKM. V dropped 3 bases and J dropped 4; count of bases not matched to a gene: 5. The CDR3 totals 16 residues. DNA of the CDR3: TGTGCCAGCAGTTTCGCCGGGACAGGGGCCACCGGGGAGCTGTTTTTT. It codes for CASSFAGTGATGELFF.

The chain carries TRBV7-6 and TRBJ2-3; 9 nucleotides line up with TRBD1. Looked up from germline, CDR1 is SGHVS and CDR2 is FNYEAQ. Unmatched junction bases numbered 4, after V lost 5 bases and J lost 1 base. The CDR3 runs 15 residues. Here the CDR3 DNA reads TGTGCCAGCAGCCCCCGGACAGGGGGCACAGATACGCAGTATTTT. The encoded protein is CASSPRTGGTDTQYF.

This chain's CDR3 is CASSLSGGNQETQYF. CDR3 bases: TGTGCCAGCAGCTTGAGCGGGGGCAACCAAGAGACCCAGTACTTC. J is TRBJ2-5 and V is TRBV7-7; 8 bases map to TRBD2. The CDR3 extends over 15 amino acids. V was pared by 3 bases and J by 0 bases, with 3 bases of the junction left unmatched. Germline CDR1 and CDR2: SSHAT and FNYEAQ (reference sequence).

CDR3 sequence: CASSLIGREETQYF. The DNA for the CDR3 is TGTGCCAGCAGCTTGATTGGGAGGGAAGAGACCCAGTACTTC. The V and J genes are TRBV5-6 and TRBJ2-5, with 7 bases matching TRBD2. In germline, CDR1 is SGHDT, CDR2 YYEEEE. The CDR3 is made up of 14 amino acids. With V trimmed by 1 base and J by 3 bases, 3 bases remained unmatched.

This clone has just one count. The chain employs TRBV5-6 and TRBJ2-3; 9 bases line up with TRBD2. V lost 4 bases to trimming and J lost 5 bases; unmatched junction nucleotides: 5. The CDR3 spans 14 residues. Germline CDR1 SGHDT, CDR2 YYEEEE. The CDR3 DNA sequence: TGTGCCAGCAGCACGGGACTAGCTGAAGATACGCAGTATTTT. Encoded protein: CASSTGLAEDTQYF. The full variable domain, in which reference TRBV5-6 and TRBJ2-3 provide the parts outside the CDR3, is DAGVTQSPTHLIKTRGQQVTLRCSPKSGHDTVSWYQQALGQGPQFIFQYYEEEERQRGNFPDRFSGHQFPNYSSELNVNALLLGDSALYLCASSTGLAEDTQYFGPGTRLTVL.

The rearrangement joins TRBV5-6 to TRBJ2-1; a possible D gene is TRBD2 (7 bases). The V and J ends lost 2 bases and 10 bases respectively, with 13 bases between them. The CDR3 spans 13 residues. Germline CDR1 reads SGHDT; CDR2 reads YYEEEE. CDR3 protein: CASSFHGGQEQFF. The CDR3 nucleotides are TGTGCCAGCAGCTTCCACGGGGGGCAGGAGCAGTTCTTC.

V gene TRBV29-1 combines with J gene TRBJ2-3; D is uncertain. V was cut by 3 bases and J by 7 bases, with 5 bases left in between. CDR1 is SQVTM, CDR2 ANQGSEA, per germline. The CDR3 totals 10 residues. CDR3 amino acids: CSVDQNTQYF. DNA of the CDR3: TGCAGCGTTGACCAAAATACGCAGTATTTT.